The rows below give T cell receptor beta chains drawn from one sample of a study of T cell responses to AZD1222 COVID-19 vaccine. Generated by immunoSEQ multiplex PCR, the TCRdb table keeps only in-frame clones and is missing some. The sample includes 86,000 or so clones, 75% to 95% of them seen just once. Sequencing was performed on peripheral blood, taken on day 0 of MenACWY control vaccination. These TCRs come from an adult in good health. Both conserved end residues are part of each CDR3. D genes are given only for firm matches. Not every row has a clone size; where given, it reads once, few, many or a size class.

j_call v_call clone_size d_call cdr3_aa cdr3_nt
TRBJ1-1 TRBV5-1 - TRBD1 CASSLRTGRGSVAEAFF TGCGCCAGCAGCTTGCGGACAGGGCGCGGGAGTGTAGCTGAAGCTTTCTTT
TRBJ1-1 TRBV7-2 - - CASSLGSGPATEAFF TGTGCCAGCAGCTTAGGGTCGGGGCCGGCTACTGAAGCTTTCTTT
TRBJ2-5 TRBV7-9 - - CASSKAETQYF TGTGCCAGCAGCAAGGCAGAGACCCAGTACTTC
TRBJ2-1 TRBV20-1 - - CSGLHFDEQFF TGCAGTGGCCTACACTTCGATGAGCAGTTCTTC
TRBJ2-1 TRBV30 - - CALDHRFEQFF TGTGCCCTAGATCATCGCTTTGAGCAGTTCTTC
TRBJ2-7 TRBV6-5 - TRBD2 CASSYGASGYEQYF TGTGCCAGCAGTTACGGGGCTAGCGGGTACGAGCAGTACTTC
TRBJ2-1 TRBV28 - TRBD2 CASSWGLAGGAYNEQFF TGTGCCAGCAGTTGGGGACTAGCGGGAGGGGCCTACAATGAGCAGTTCTTC
TRBJ2-4 TRBV16 - - CASSQDFETAKNIQYF TGTGCCAGCAGCCAAGACTTTGAGACAGCCAAAAACATTCAGTACTTC
TRBJ1-1 TRBV2 - TRBD1 CAGQGQLTNTEAFF TGTGCCGGACAGGGACAGCTGACAAACACTGAAGCTTTCTTT
TRBJ2-3 TRBV6-2/TRBV6-3 - TRBD2 CASSPRTSGRGETDTQYF TGTGCCAGCAGTCCCCGGACTAGCGGGAGGGGCGAGACAGATACGCAGTATTTT
TRBJ1-1 TRBV10-3 few - CAMRGGWNTEAFF TGTGCCATGCGGGGAGGGTGGAACACTGAAGCTTTCTTT
TRBJ2-3 TRBV27 - - CASKGSFADTQYF TGTGCCAGCAAGGGTAGCTTCGCAGATACGCAGTATTTT
TRBJ1-2 TRBV5-6 - - CASSTEPSSNYGYTF TGTGCCAGCAGCACAGAGCCCTCGTCAAACTATGGCTACACCTTC
TRBJ2-7 TRBV7-2 - TRBD1 CASRPGGGNGNEQYF TGTGCCAGCAGGCCAGGGGGCGGGAATGGCAACGAGCAGTACTTC
TRBJ2-7 TRBV6-4 - - CARPQRGGRGEYEQYF TGTGCCAGACCCCAGCGGGGAGGCAGGGGCGAGTACGAGCAGTACTTC
TRBJ1-5 TRBV7-2 - - CASSSRTGSNQPQHF TGTGCCAGCAGCTCGAGGACCGGGAGCAATCAGCCCCAGCATTTT
TRBJ2-7 TRBV5-4 - TRBD1 CASSLEGQGFYEQYF TGTGCCAGCAGCTTGGAGGGACAGGGATTCTACGAGCAGTACTTC
TRBJ1-1 TRBV6-5 - - CASIGGEAFF TGTGCCAGCATTGGCGGTGAAGCTTTCTTT
TRBJ1-2 TRBV7-2 once TRBD1 CASSLRPITTGAGYGYTF TGTGCCAGCAGCCTACGTCCCATCACCACAGGGGCAGGTTATGGCTACACCTTC
TRBJ1-6 TRBV11-2 - - CASSSTGTRNNSPLHF TGTGCCAGCAGTTCTACAGGCACCCGTAATAATTCACCCCTCCACTTT
TRBJ1-5 TRBV15 - - CATTGLVGQPQHF TGTGCCACCACGGGGCTAGTTGGTCAGCCCCAGCATTTT
TRBJ1-1 TRBV5-5 - TRBD1 CASSPRMAGGGLEAFF TGTGCCAGCAGCCCGAGGATGGCAGGGGGCGGACTTGAAGCTTTCTTT
TRBJ1-2 TRBV3-1/TRBV3-2 - - CASSQDRVYGYTF TGTGCCAGCAGCCAAGATCGGGTCTATGGCTACACCTTC
TRBJ2-5 TRBV2 - - CASMVAGPGKTQYF TGTGCCAGCATGGTGGCCGGCCCGGGGAAGACCCAGTACTTC